Following are 24 T cell receptor beta chains from one sample sequenced in a study of glioma-infiltrating T cells after dendritic cell vaccination. TCRdb's copy holds only in-frame clones and misses some; the assay was immunoSEQ multiplex PCR. The profile shows about 24,000 clones, 89% of them singletons. Time point described: after dendritic cell vaccination, including at tumor progression/relapse. The sample consisted of blood, taken after dendritic cell vaccination. The origin of the receptors is a human donor with glioblastoma.

The chain carries TRBV18 and TRBJ2-7; 7 bases match TRBD1. The CDR3 has 14 amino acids. Germline-derived CDR1 and CDR2 are KGHSH and LQKENI. V was clipped by 4 bases and J by 2 bases; unmatched bases: 5. The CDR3 loop reads CASSQSTGTYEQYF. The DNA of the CDR3 is TGTGCCAGCTCACAATCGACAGGGACCTACGAGCAGTACTTC.

This clone was recorded a few times. The J gene is TRBJ2-5, the V gene TRBV7-9, with TRBD1 as a possible D gene (7 bases). The CDR3 is 14 amino acids. Trimming shortened V by 5 bases and J by 5 bases, and 15 bases separated the two germline ends. Per germline, CDR1 SEHNR and CDR2 FQNEAQ (reference sequence). The CDR3 is CASSQGGAMETQYF. The DNA for the CDR3 is TGTGCCAGCAGCCAGGGGGGCGCAATGGAGACCCAGTACTTC.

The chain carries TRBV7-2 and TRBJ2-3, with TRBD2 matching 10 bases. This CDR3 contains 16 residues. J was trimmed by 6 bases and V by 2 bases; bases with no gene match: 8. Germline V gene data show CDR1 as SGHTA and CDR2 as FQGNSA. The CDR3 bases are TGTGCCAGCAGCTTATGGCCAGCGGGGGGGCGGGATACGCAGTATTTT. This translates into CASSLWPAGGRDTQYF.

The V gene is TRBV7-2, the J gene TRBJ2-7; D perhaps matches TRBD1 (5 bases). The CDR3 runs 14 residues. The germline V gene encodes CDR1 SGHTA and CDR2 FQGNSA. V shed 0 bases and J shed 3 bases, with 9 bases lying between them. Here the CDR3 DNA reads TGTGCCAGCAGCTTAGCAGGGGCGGACTACGAGCAGTACTTC. It specifies CASSLAGADYEQYF.

The chain recombines TRBV1 with TRBJ2-1; the D segment call TRBD2 is taken from the table without a DNA check. TRBV1 is given as a pseudogene. The CDR3 spans 13 residues. The CDR3 spells CTSSQAKLNEQFF. Written as DNA, the CDR3 is TGCACCAGCAGCCAAGCGAAGCTCAATGAGCAGTTCTTC.

The chain carries TRBV5-1 and TRBJ1-1; 10 bases line up with TRBD1. Per the germline V gene, CDR1 is SGHRS and CDR2 is YFSETQ. The V and J ends lost 4 bases and 6 bases, in that order; junction bases with no gene match: 6. The CDR3 has 14 amino acids. The CDR3 DNA is TGCGCCAGCAGCGACGGGACAGGGGTTCCTGAAGCTTTCTTT. Its translation is CASSDGTGVPEAFF. Combining the CDR3 with reference TRBV5-1 and TRBJ1-1 gives the whole variable domain KAGVTQTPRYLIKTRGQQVTLSCSPISGHRSVSWYQQTPGQGLQFLFEYFSETQRNKGNFPGRFSGRQFSNSRSEMNVSTLELGDSALYLCASSDGTGVPEAFFGQGTRLTVV.

This clone was counted a single time. The chain couples TRBV30 to TRBJ1-1; the D gene is possibly TRBD1 (5 bases). Per the germline V gene, CDR1 is GTSNPN and CDR2 is SVGIG (reference sequence). The V end lost 5 bases, the J end lost 4 bases, and 14 bases lay between the germline ends. The CDR3 runs to 13 residues. CDR3 nucleotides: TGTGCCTGGGGCGGGACTGCCCCCACTGAAGCTTTCTTT. Translated: CAWGGTAPTEAFF.

The chain couples TRBV2 to TRBJ1-1, with TRBD1 matching 10 bases. This CDR3 has 14 amino acids. Germline assignment: CDR1 SNHLY and CDR2 FYNNEI. Trimming at V came to 7 bases and at J to 0 bases, leaving 2 bases not matched to a gene. DNA for the CDR3: TGTGCCAGCACCGACAGGGGGCTGAACACTGAAGCTTTCTTT. Amino acids: CASTDRGLNTEAFF. The full variable domain, with the rest looked up from reference TRBV2 and TRBJ1-1, is EPEVTQTPSHQVTQMGQEVILRCVPISNHLYFYWYRQILGQKVEFLVSFYNNEISEKSEIFDDQFSVERPDGSNFTLKIRSTKLEDSAMYFCASTDRGLNTEAFFGQGTRLTVV.

CDR3: CASSATASYNEQFF. The DNA for the CDR3 is TGTGCCAGCAGCGCGACTGCCTCCTACAATGAGCAGTTCTTC. The gene calls are TRBV9 and TRBJ2-1; D is uncertain. In germline, CDR1 is SGDLS, CDR2 YYNGEE. This CDR3 contains 14 residues. Trimming pared 3 bases from V and 0 bases from J, leaving 7 bases between.

This clone was seen a single time. CDR3 sequence reads: CASRQGTGNSPLHF. The DNA of the CDR3 is TGTGCCAGCAGGCAGGGGACAGGAAATTCACCCCTCCACTTT. The chain links TRBV6-1 to TRBJ1-6, with 8 bases identical to TRBD1. CDR1 is MNHNS and CDR2 is SASEGT in the germline V gene. There are 14 residues in the CDR3. The trim removed 6 bases at V and 7 bases at J, leaving 5 bases unmatched.

This clone was counted once. The CDR3 loop is CASSFGGTGNTIYF. The CDR3, as DNA: TGTGCCAGCAGCTTCGGAGGGACTGGAAACACCATATATTTT. The rearrangement links TRBV7-8 to TRBJ1-3; no clear D gene. This CDR3 spans 14 amino acids. CDR1 and CDR2 from the germline V gene are SGHVS and FQNEAQ. V lost 3 bases, J lost 2 bases, and 8 bases lay in between.

The genes are TRBV2 and TRBJ2-3, with TRBD2 as a possible D gene (5 bases). CDR3 length: 14 amino acids. Trimming removed 5 bases at V and 4 bases at J, with 13 bases between. Germline V gene sequence: CDR1 SNHLY, CDR2 FYNNEI. The CDR3 region has the DNA TGTGCCAGCAGTAAGGAACTAGATCCAGATACGCAGTATTTT. This translates into CASSKELDPDTQYF.

Only a few counts were recorded for this clone. The V gene is TRBV4-2, the J gene TRBJ2-1; 9 nucleotides match TRBD2. This CDR3 spans 16 amino acids. V lost 1 base and J lost 3; bases outside the gene matches: 4. CDR1 is LGHNA and CDR2 is YNFKEQ in the germline V gene. CDR3 amino acids: CASSQGTSEDYNEQFF. The CDR3 DNA reads TGTGCCAGCAGCCAAGGGACTAGCGAGGACTACAATGAGCAGTTCTTC.

The chain uses TRBV7-8 and TRBJ2-3; a weak D match, TRBD2 (6 bases). V was shortened by 4 bases and J by 3 bases, with 8 bases between the two germline ends. The CDR3 contains 13 residues. Germline lookup yields CDR1 SGHVS and CDR2 FQNEAQ. For the CDR3, the DNA is TGTGCCAGCAGCTCAGGGAGGACAGATACGCAGTATTTT. It codes for CASSSGRTDTQYF.

V and J are TRBV14 and TRBJ2-5, with D hard to call. The CDR3 runs to 14 residues. Germline V lookup: CDR1 SGHDN, CDR2 FVKESK. Trimming stripped 4 bases from V and 5 bases from J, with 14 bases between. The CDR3 here is CASSRGILGETQYF. In DNA, the CDR3 is TGTGCCAGCAGCCGAGGAATCCTTGGGGAGACCCAGTACTTC.

This chain uses TRBV6-1 with TRBJ1-5; 12 nucleotides agree with TRBD1. This CDR3 is built from 15 residues. Unmatched junction bases numbered 5, after V lost 6 bases and J lost 5 bases. Germline lookup yields CDR1 MNHNS and CDR2 SASEGT. CDR3 sequence: CASRPGQGAYQPQHF. The CDR3 DNA reads TGTGCCAGCAGGCCGGGACAGGGGGCTTATCAGCCCCAGCATTTT.

The CDR3 is CASSLTGGTEAFF. The CDR3 DNA sequence: TGTGCCAGCAGCTTGACAGGGGGTACTGAAGCTTTCTTT. V and J are TRBV7-9 and TRBJ1-1, with TRBD1 identical over 9 bases. CDR1 is SEHNR, CDR2 FQNEAQ, per germline (reference sequence). V shed 3 bases, J shed 5 bases, and the junction held 1 base outside the gene matches. CDR3 length equals 13 residues.

This clone was recorded only once. For the CDR3, the DNA is TGTGCCAGTACCCCGGGGGGAAGGCATGGCTACACCTTC. Amino acid sequence: CASTPGGRHGYTF. The V gene is TRBV19, the J gene TRBJ1-2, with D possibly being TRBD1 (5 bases). Trimming shortened V by 7 bases and J by 6 bases, and 15 bases separated the two germline ends. The germline V gene encodes CDR1 LNHDA and CDR2 SQIVND (reference sequence). The CDR3 runs to 13 residues. Full variable domain (rest looked up from reference TRBV19 and TRBJ1-2): DGGITQSPKYLFRKEGQNVTLSCEQNLNHDAMYWYRQDPGQGLRLIYYSQIVNDFQKGDIAEGYSVSREKKESFPLTVTSAQKNPTAFYLCASTPGGRHGYTFGSGTRLTVV.

This clone was observed a handful of times. The chain uses TRBV6-5 and TRBJ2-7; D might be TRBD2 (6 bases). Germline CDR1 is MNHEY and CDR2 is SVGAGI. There are 14 residues in the CDR3. V was pared by 2 bases and J by 5 bases, with 13 bases between. CDR3 bases: TGTGCCAGCAGTTACGGCGGGGTAATCCACGAGCAGTACTTC. Protein sequence: CASSYGGVIHEQYF.

This CDR3 reads CATGTGLDSPLHF. CDR3 DNA: TGTGCCACCGGGACAGGTCTGGATTCACCCCTCCACTTT. The gene calls are TRBV6-1 and TRBJ1-6; TRBD1 agrees at 8 bases. J was trimmed by 8 bases and V by 10 bases; bases with no gene match: 7. The CDR3 contains 13 residues. Looked up from germline, CDR1 is MNHNS and CDR2 is SASEGT.

This clone is a singleton in its sample. The chain couples TRBV18 to TRBJ1-2, with 10 bases fitting TRBD1. Trimming cost V 2 bases and J 8 bases; bases outside gene matches: 11. Germline V gives CDR1 KGHSH, CDR2 LQKENI. The CDR3 runs 16 residues. The CDR3 protein is CASSPDDRGRTGGYTF. CDR3 bases: TGTGCCAGCTCACCAGATGACAGGGGGCGAACGGGAGGCTACACCTTC.

As to this clone: Germline and junction disagree at one end, which may indicate a read error. Other DNA sequences in this specimen translate into the identical CDR3. This sequence joins TRBV2 and TRBJ1-6, with 9 bases fitting TRBD1. Germline V gene data show CDR1 as SNHLY and CDR2 as FYNNEI. This CDR3 is 15 amino acids long. This CDR3 is CASQTGQGNNSPLHF. The CDR3 coding sequence is TGTGCCAGCCAGACGGGACAGGGAAACAATTCCCCCCTCCACTTT.

V gene TRBV9 combines with J gene TRBJ2-7; 10 bases fit TRBD1. The CDR3 contains 14 residues. Germline-derived CDR1 and CDR2 are SGDLS and YYNGEE. With V trimmed by 3 bases and J by 4 bases, 4 bases remained unmatched. The CDR3 protein is CASSGQGAGYEQYF. CDR3 bases: TGTGCCAGCAGCGGACAGGGGGCAGGATACGAGCAGTACTTC.

The genes are TRBV6-5 and TRBJ2-7; 7 nucleotides agree with TRBD2. Germline lookup yields CDR1 MNHEY and CDR2 SVGAGI. Losses at the gene ends were 4 bases for V and 2 bases for J; bases not matched to a gene: 8. This CDR3 region has 15 residues. DNA of the CDR3: TGTGCCAGCAGTTTTTCTAGCGGAAACCCCTACGAGCAGTACTTC. It translates to CASSFSSGNPYEQYF.